The source of this T cell receptor beta chain is a study of shared clonotypes between healthy human individuals. Trimming pared 0 bases from V and 2 bases from J, leaving 8 bases between. The germline V gene encodes CDR1 MNHEY and CDR2 SMNVEV (reference sequence). The CDR3 runs 14 residues. Sequencing was performed with immunoSEQ multiplex PCR; in TCRdb, only in-frame clones are kept and a portion is missing. The profile shows about 2.1 million clones, 85% to 95% of them singletons. CD45RO-negative, CCR7-selected cells formed the naive CD8 fraction, which excluded terminally differentiated effector memory CD45RA+ cells.

The origin of this receptor is a man between 18 and 29 years old in good health. Some clones in this sample may be carry-over from other donors' samples. Sequenced input: naive CD8+ T cells from PBMCs. The chain combines TRBV27 with TRBJ2-7, with D maybe TRBD1 (6 bases). CDR3: CASSLSWTAYEQYF. The DNA of the CDR3 is TGTGCCAGCAGTTTATCCTGGACAGCCTACGAGCAGTACTTC.